A single sample gave rise to the 19 T cell receptor beta chains below, sequenced in a study of cytomegalovirus exposure and HLA in healthy donors (dated by TCRdb to between 2016 and 2019). Libraries came from the immunoSEQ multiplex PCR assay. The multiplex PCR relied on a mix of 60 forward primers for TCR Vbeta segments and 13 reverse primers for TCR Jbeta segments. TCRdb re-hosts the immuneACCESS table, in-frame sequences only. Its copies lack some clones; in the studies checked, an unresolved V gene accounts for under half of them, and the cause for the rest is not known. Here the sample has 180,000 or so clones; around four fifths occur a single time. The ten largest clones add up to 6.5% of the sample. Source material: PBMCs. All receptors come from a woman aged 45-59 years in good health and CMV-seropositive.

V gene TRBV5-4 combines with J gene TRBJ1-4, with D possibly TRBD1 on 5 matching bases. The CDR3 is made up of 14 amino acids. Trimming removed 4 bases at V and 8 bases at J, with 15 bases between. Germline CDR1 SGHNT, CDR2 YYREEE (reference sequence). This chain's CDR3 is CASSRGGSEEKLFF. The CDR3 nucleotides read TGTGCCAGCAGCCGCGGGGGGAGTGAAGAAAAACTGTTTTTT.

The V gene is TRBV5-6, the J gene TRBJ2-3; weak D call: TRBD2 (5 bases). Germline-derived CDR1 and CDR2 are SGHDT and YYEEEE. Trimming cost V 2 bases and J 2 bases, with 6 bases left between them. This CDR3 is 13 amino acids long. In DNA, the CDR3 is TGTGCCAGCAGCTTAGGACTCACAGATACGCAGTATTTT. Translating it yields CASSLGLTDTQYF.

The rearrangement links TRBV4-3 to TRBJ2-2; D perhaps matches TRBD1 (6 bases). CDR1 LGHNA and CDR2 YSLEER come from the germline V gene. The CDR3 runs to 16 residues. Trimming pared 0 bases from V and 1 base from J, leaving 9 bases between. Here the CDR3 reads CASSQDRTVNTGELFF. The DNA of the CDR3 is TGCGCCAGCAGCCAAGACCGGACAGTGAACACCGGGGAGCTGTTTTTT.

DNA of the CDR3: TGTGCCAGCAGCTTGGCTGGACTAGCCGGGTCCTACAATGAGCAGTTCTTC. Translating gives CASSLAGLAGSYNEQFF. The J gene is TRBJ2-1, the V gene TRBV5-4; 8 bases fit TRBD2. J gave up 1 base and V 0 bases, and 6 bases lay outside the gene matches. This CDR3 is built from 17 residues. The germline gives CDR1 SGHNT, CDR2 YYREEE (reference sequence).

V and J are TRBV19 and TRBJ1-5, with 7 nucleotides matching TRBD1. This CDR3 contains 16 residues. Germline CDR1 is LNHDA and CDR2 is SQIVND (reference sequence). Trimming cost V 3 bases and J 1 base; bases outside gene matches: 6. In DNA form, the CDR3 reads TGTGCCAGTAGTATCTACAGGGGTAAGAGCAATCAGCCCCAGCATTTT. This translates into CASSIYRGKSNQPQHF.

The chain recombines TRBV2 with TRBJ1-2; no definite D call. The CDR3 length is 13 residues. Per germline, CDR1 SNHLY and CDR2 FYNNEI. V gave up 5 bases and J gave up 0 bases, with 7 bases separating them. CDR3 region: CASSTQTNYGYTF. The CDR3 coding sequence is TGTGCCAGCAGTACACAGACTAACTATGGCTACACCTTC.

As concerns this clone: The sample has other DNA sequences that encode this CDR3 too. The J gene is TRBJ1-1, the V gene TRBV18, with TRBD1 matching over 9 bases. The CDR3 is made up of 15 amino acids. Unmatched junction bases numbered 1, after V lost 2 bases and J lost 0 bases. Germline CDR1 and CDR2: KGHSH and LQKENI. DNA for the CDR3: TGTGCCAGCTCACCAGGGACAGGGCTGAACACTGAAGCTTTCTTT. Protein: CASSPGTGLNTEAFF.

The chain has TRBV5-1 and TRBJ2-2, with 14 bases fitting TRBD2. CDR1 SGHRS and CDR2 YFSETQ come from the germline V gene. The V segment lost 2 bases and the J segment 6 bases; nucleotides outside the gene matches: 3. The CDR3 covers 16 residues. CDR3 DNA: TGCGCCAGCAGCTTACGACTAGCGGGAGGGTCCGGGGAGCTGTTTTTT. This codes for CASSLRLAGGSGELFF.

This clone was seen only a few times. This chain connects TRBV5-6 to TRBJ1-2, with 7 bases lining up with TRBD1. CDR1 SGHDT and CDR2 YYEEEE come from the germline V gene. V was pared by 10 bases and J by 2 bases, with 11 bases of the junction left unmatched. The CDR3 totals 14 residues. CDR3 region: CAAGRGGQNYGYTF. The CDR3 bases are TGTGCCGCTGGCCGAGGGGGACAGAACTATGGCTACACCTTC.

V gene TRBV19 combines with J gene TRBJ2-3; 12 bases line up with TRBD2. Germline V lookup: CDR1 LNHDA, CDR2 SQIVND (reference sequence). The CDR3 loop spans 15 amino acids. Trimming at V came to 4 bases and at J to 4 bases, leaving 3 bases not matched to a gene. The CDR3 sequence: CASSTSGGAADTQYF. The DNA for the CDR3 is TGTGCCAGTAGTACTAGCGGGGGGGCCGCAGATACGCAGTATTTT.

The count of this clone is one. The V gene is TRBV29-1, the J gene TRBJ2-1; D might be TRBD1 (5 bases). V was pared by 4 bases and J by 2 bases, with 12 bases between. Germline V gene lookup returns CDR1 SQVTM and CDR2 ANQGSEA. The CDR3 extends over 14 amino acids. This CDR3 is CSVATGGTYNEQFF. Here the CDR3 DNA reads TGCAGCGTTGCTACAGGTGGTACCTACAATGAGCAGTTCTTC.

This sequence joins TRBV29-1 and TRBJ1-1, with 12 bases matching TRBD1. J gave up 6 bases and V 6 bases, and 8 bases lay outside the gene matches. The CDR3 spans 14 residues. From germline, CDR1 is SQVTM and CDR2 ANQGSEA. The CDR3, as DNA: TGCAGCGTGAAACCGGGACAGGGGGCCCCTGAAGCTTTCTTT. It yields the protein CSVKPGQGAPEAFF.

The chain is built from TRBV2 and TRBJ2-3; no definite D call. V lost 5 bases, J lost 5 bases, and 14 bases lay in between. Per the germline V gene, CDR1 is SNHLY and CDR2 is FYNNEI. The CDR3 totals 14 residues. The CDR3 nucleotides are TGTGCCAGCAGTAGGTCATTGCGGCAAGATACGCAGTATTTT. It codes for CASSRSLRQDTQYF.

V is TRBV4-1 and J is TRBJ1-5; 9 bases line up with TRBD1. Germline V gene data show CDR1 as MGHRA and CDR2 as YSYEKL. The CDR3 has 20 residues. V lost 0 bases to trimming and J lost 0 bases; unmatched junction nucleotides: 12. The chain's CDR3 is CASSQDPGTGGVYSNQPQHF. Written as DNA, the CDR3 is TGCGCCAGCAGCCAAGATCCTGGCACAGGGGGCGTATATAGCAATCAGCCCCAGCATTTT.

The chain carries TRBV19 and TRBJ1-1, with 8 positions matching TRBD1. The CDR3 contains 14 residues. Trimming took 4 bases from V and 5 from J; bases not matched to a gene: 6. Germline V gene sequence: CDR1 LNHDA, CDR2 SQIVND (reference sequence). Here the CDR3 reads CASSRQGPGTEAFF. The CDR3 DNA is TGTGCCAGTAGTAGACAGGGGCCTGGGACTGAAGCTTTCTTT.

The table lists this clone with a few counts. The chain combines TRBV6-5 with TRBJ2-2; D might be TRBD2 (7 bases). The germline V gene encodes CDR1 MNHEY and CDR2 SVGAGI. This CDR3 spans 16 amino acids. Deletions cut 2 bases from V and 4 bases from J, with 14 bases between. This chain's CDR3 is CASSYGGGTITGELFF. The CDR3 DNA sequence: TGTGCCAGCAGTTACGGGGGGGGCACCATCACCGGGGAGCTGTTTTTT.

This clone has only a few counts. The gene calls are TRBV28 and TRBJ2-3; perhaps TRBD1 as D (6 bases). The CDR3 extends over 14 amino acids. Trimming removed 6 bases from V and 0 bases from J, with 10 bases in between. Germline V lookup: CDR1 MDHEN, CDR2 SYDVKM. CDR3 DNA: TGTGCCAGCAGCCCGACAGGCAGCACAGATACGCAGTATTTT. It yields the protein CASSPTGSTDTQYF.

The gene calls are TRBV27 and TRBJ1-5; 11 bases line up with TRBD1. The V and J ends lost 5 bases and 1 base, in that order; junction bases with no gene match: 13. This CDR3 comprises 19 residues. Germline values: CDR1 MNHEY, CDR2 SMNVEV (reference sequence). CDR3 region: CASSGPGTGGRDSNQPQHF. CDR3 sequence (DNA): TGTGCCAGCAGTGGGCCCGGGACAGGGGGTCGTGACAGCAATCAGCCCCAGCATTTT.

CDR3 nucleotides: TGCGCCAGCAGCTTGGGTCCTAGCGGGGGAAAACAAGAGACCCAGTACTTC. It is translated as CASSLGPSGGKQETQYF. This sequence joins TRBV5-1 and TRBJ2-5, with 10 bases lining up with TRBD2. Germline-derived CDR1 and CDR2 are SGHRS and YFSETQ. This CDR3 has 17 residues. Losses at the gene ends were 0 bases for V and 2 bases for J; bases not matched to a gene: 7.